One and the same sample provided the 15 T cell receptor beta chains below, sequenced in a study of cytomegalovirus exposure and HLA in healthy donors. The PCR ran on 60 Vbeta and 13 Jbeta primers. Only in-frame clones appear in the TCRdb table, and some are missing; sequencing was by immunoSEQ multiplex PCR. Here the sample spans 100,000 to 140,000 clones, approximately 74% being singletons. The sequenced sample was PBMCs. The receptor set was obtained from a middle-aged woman in good health and CMV-seropositive.

The chain joins TRBV7-3 to TRBJ1-2; TRBD1 aligns across 10 bases. Germline-derived CDR1 and CDR2 are SGHTA and FQGTGA. CDR3 length: 14 residues. Trimming at V came to 4 bases and at J to 10 bases, leaving 9 bases not matched to a gene. The DNA of the CDR3 is TGTGCCAGCAGCTCCACCGCGGGGACAGGGGACTACACCTTC. This encodes CASSSTAGTGDYTF.

The chain recombines TRBV5-1 with TRBJ2-5; a weak D match, TRBD2 (6 bases). The CDR3 is made up of 16 amino acids. The ends were cut back, 5 bases at V and 3 bases at J, with 20 bases in the middle. Germline V lookup: CDR1 SGHRS, CDR2 YFSETQ. For the CDR3, the DNA is TGCGCCAGCAGGCTTGGTACGCGGGGTTGGGAAGAGACCCAGTACTTC. Protein product: CASRLGTRGWEETQYF.

The rearrangement links TRBV7-9 to TRBJ1-6; 10 nucleotides match TRBD1. The CDR3 runs 13 residues. In germline, CDR1 is SEHNR, CDR2 FQNEAQ (reference sequence). The trim removed 3 bases at V and 10 bases at J, leaving 0 bases unmatched. The CDR3, as DNA: TGTGCCAGCAGCTTGACAGGGGGCTCACCCCTCCACTTT. Its translation is CASSLTGGSPLHF. The whole variable domain, remainder taken from reference TRBV7-9 and TRBJ1-6, is DTGVSQNPRHKITKRGQNVTFRCDPISEHNRLYWYRQTLGQGPEFLTYFQNEAQLEKSRLLSDRFSAERPKGSFSTLEIQRTEQGDSAMYLCASSLTGGSPLHFGNGTRLTVT.

The genes are TRBV5-8 and TRBJ1-4, with 9 bases aligning to TRBD1. The CDR3 sequence is 14 residues long. With V trimmed by 5 bases and J by 7 bases, 6 bases remained unmatched. Germline V gives CDR1 SGHTS, CDR2 YDEGEE. The CDR3 loop reads CASRPGQGSEKLFF. The CDR3 DNA follows: TGTGCCAGCAGACCGGGACAGGGAAGTGAAAAACTGTTTTTT.

The chain is built from TRBV19 and TRBJ1-2; no definite D call. Between the trimmed V and J ends, which lost 5 bases and 1 base, there was a span of 11 bases. There are 14 residues in the CDR3. Germline V lookup: CDR1 LNHDA, CDR2 SQIVND (reference sequence). The CDR3 DNA sequence: TGTGCCAGTAGTCTCGGACTCAGTAACTATGGCTACACCTTC. This encodes CASSLGLSNYGYTF. Based on the CDR3 plus reference TRBV19 and TRBJ1-2, the full variable domain is DGGITQSPKYLFRKEGQNVTLSCEQNLNHDAMYWYRQDPGQGLRLIYYSQIVNDFQKGDIAEGYSVSREKKESFPLTVTSAQKNPTAFYLCASSLGLSNYGYTFGSGTRLTVV.

The chain couples TRBV7-8 to TRBJ2-6; 7 nucleotides line up with TRBD1. CDR1 SGHVS and CDR2 FQNEAQ come from the germline V gene. J gave up 1 base and V 4 bases, and 13 bases lay outside the gene matches. The CDR3 spans 19 residues. The CDR3 DNA sequence: TGTGCCAGCAGCTCAAGACAGGGTTTATTTTCTTCTGGGGCCAACGTCCTGACTTTC. It is translated as CASSSRQGLFSSGANVLTF.

Regarding this clone: Mismatch with germline at one junction end may stem from a read error. This chain connects TRBV5-1 to TRBJ1-1; D is unresolved. The CDR3 loop spans 12 amino acids. Germline V gene sequence: CDR1 SGHRS, CDR2 YFSETQ. The chain's CDR3 is CASRWSETEAFF. Written as DNA, the CDR3 is TGCGCTAGCAGGTGGAGCGAGACTGAAGCTTTCTTT. Variable domain in full (rest from reference TRBV5-1 and TRBJ1-1): KAGVTQTPRYLIKTRGQQVTLSCSPISGHRSVSWYQQTPGQGLQFLFEYFSETQRNKGNFPGRFSGRQFSNSRSEMNVSTLELGDSALYLCASRWSETEAFFGQGTRLTVV.

The rearrangement joins TRBV2 to TRBJ1-4, with D possibly matching TRBD1 (5 bases). The germline V gene encodes CDR1 SNHLY and CDR2 FYNNEI. Trimming stripped 2 bases from V and 4 bases from J, with 11 bases between. This CDR3 is built from 15 residues. CDR3 amino acids: CASSEWAGHNEKLFF. The DNA for the CDR3 is TGTGCCAGCAGTGAATGGGCAGGACATAATGAAAAACTGTTTTTT.

The CDR3 is CASSPQGQPLHGYTF. The CDR3 coding sequence is TGTGCCAGCAGCCCCCAGGGACAGCCACTTCATGGCTACACCTTC. V usage is TRBV9 and J usage is TRBJ1-2, with 7 bases identical to TRBD1. The junction had 12 bases not matched to a gene; V was cut back by 4 bases and J by 6 bases. This CDR3 spans 15 amino acids. Germline CDR1 reads SGDLS; CDR2 reads YYNGEE.

The V gene is TRBV7-9, the J gene TRBJ1-1; D uncertain. The ends were cut back, 0 bases at V and 10 bases at J, with 9 bases in the middle. The CDR3 spans 12 residues. Per germline, CDR1 SEHNR and CDR2 FQNEAQ (reference sequence). CDR3 region: CASSLALTRAFF. The CDR3 region has the DNA TGTGCCAGCAGCTTAGCGCTGACACGAGCTTTCTTT. The complete variable domain, with remaining parts taken from reference TRBV7-9 and TRBJ1-1, reads DTGVSQNPRHKITKRGQNVTFRCDPISEHNRLYWYRQTLGQGPEFLTYFQNEAQLEKSRLLSDRFSAERPKGSFSTLEIQRTEQGDSAMYLCASSLALTRAFFGQGTRLTVV.

The CDR3 sequence: CASSFRQGQSQETQYF. The CDR3 bases are TGTGCCAGCAGTTTTCGACAGGGGCAATCCCAAGAGACCCAGTACTTC. The genes are TRBV27 and TRBJ2-5; 8 bases map to TRBD1. Germline CDR1 and CDR2: MNHEY and SMNVEV (reference sequence). This CDR3 comprises 16 residues. Trimming took 3 bases from V and 1 from J; bases not matched to a gene: 7.

The chain has TRBV11-3 and TRBJ1-6, with unresolved D. Germline lookup yields CDR1 SGHNT and CDR2 YENEEA. V was trimmed by 4 bases and J by 9 bases, leaving 7 bases between them. The CDR3 spans 12 residues. CDR3 amino acids: CASSSNGSPLHF. The CDR3 DNA reads as TGTGCCAGCAGCTCAAACGGTTCACCCCTCCACTTT.

The rearrangement joins TRBV30 to TRBJ2-3; 9 nucleotides agree with TRBD2. This CDR3 comprises 15 residues. From germline, CDR1 is GTSNPN and CDR2 SVGIG (reference sequence). Trimming at V came to 1 base and at J to 2 bases, leaving 4 bases not matched to a gene. The CDR3 sequence: CAWSALAGSTDTQYF. The CDR3 DNA is TGTGCCTGGAGTGCGCTAGCGGGGTCCACAGATACGCAGTATTTT.

The CDR3 reads CASSLSSAGWSLHF. DNA of the CDR3: TGTGCCAGCAGTTTATCTTCGGCAGGGTGGTCCCTCCACTTT. The chain joins TRBV28 to TRBJ1-6; D is possibly TRBD1 (5 bases). V gave up 1 base and J gave up 14 bases, with 15 bases separating them. Germline V gene data show CDR1 as MDHEN and CDR2 as SYDVKM. This CDR3 comprises 14 residues.

The chain couples TRBV30 to TRBJ1-2; unclear D gene. CDR3 size: 13 residues. The V and J ends lost 1 base and 5 bases respectively, with 11 bases between them. The germline V gene has CDR1 GTSNPN and CDR2 SVGIG (reference sequence). Here the CDR3 DNA reads TGTGCCTGGAGTGGACTCTCCCGATATGGCTACACCTTC. Encoded protein: CAWSGLSRYGYTF.